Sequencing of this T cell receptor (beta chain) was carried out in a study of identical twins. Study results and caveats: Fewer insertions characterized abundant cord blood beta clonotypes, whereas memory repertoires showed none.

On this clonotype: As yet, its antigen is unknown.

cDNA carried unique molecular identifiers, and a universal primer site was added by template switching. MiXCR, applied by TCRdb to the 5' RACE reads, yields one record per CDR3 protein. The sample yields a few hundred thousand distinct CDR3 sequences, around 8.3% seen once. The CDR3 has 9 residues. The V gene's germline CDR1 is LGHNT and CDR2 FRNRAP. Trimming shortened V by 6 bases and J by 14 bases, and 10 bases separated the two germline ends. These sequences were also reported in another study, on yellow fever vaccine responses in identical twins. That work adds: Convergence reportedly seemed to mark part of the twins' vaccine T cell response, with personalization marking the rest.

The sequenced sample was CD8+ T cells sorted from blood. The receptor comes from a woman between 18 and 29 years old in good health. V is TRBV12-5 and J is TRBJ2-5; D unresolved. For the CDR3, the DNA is TGTGCTAGTGGCCGAGGCCTTTACTTC. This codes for CASGRGLYF.